This TCR beta chain was documented in a study of type 1 and type 2 diabetes patients. Background on the study: Samples came from type 1 diabetic, type 2 diabetic or nondiabetic people, recruited in China. Study-wide points: Type 1 diabetes repertoires were significantly less diverse than type 2 diabetes ones.

The V gene's germline CDR1 is LNHDA and CDR2 SQIVND (reference sequence). CDR3 size: 13 residues. V shed 6 bases and J shed 4 bases, with 11 bases lying between them. Concerning this clonotype itself: The antigen remains unidentified.

The PCR template was genomic DNA. A primer set of 30 forward and 13 reverse primers amplified the CDR3. Using its own MiXCR run on the multiplex PCR reads, TCRdb lists one record per CDR3 protein. The table has approximately 260,000 distinct CDR3 sequences, over 45% seen once. The chain links TRBV19 to TRBJ2-3; D not resolved. The clonotype originates from a man aged 18 to 29 with type 2 diabetes. Material for sequencing was peripheral blood mononuclear cells (PBMCs). CDR3 sequence (DNA): TGTGCCAGTAGCCCTGGTGGGGCAGATACGCAGTATTTT. It yields the protein CASSPGGADTQYF.